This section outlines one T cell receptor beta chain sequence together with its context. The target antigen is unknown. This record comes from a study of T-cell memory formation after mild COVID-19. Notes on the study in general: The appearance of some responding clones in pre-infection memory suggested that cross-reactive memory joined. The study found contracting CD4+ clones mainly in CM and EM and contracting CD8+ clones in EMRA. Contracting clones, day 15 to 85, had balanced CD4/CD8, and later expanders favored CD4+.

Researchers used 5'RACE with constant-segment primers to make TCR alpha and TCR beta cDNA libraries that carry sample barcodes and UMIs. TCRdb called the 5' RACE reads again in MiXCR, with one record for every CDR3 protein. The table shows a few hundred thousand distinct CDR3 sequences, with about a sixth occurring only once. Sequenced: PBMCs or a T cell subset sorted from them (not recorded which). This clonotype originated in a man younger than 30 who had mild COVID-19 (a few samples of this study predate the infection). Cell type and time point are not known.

This chain's CDR3 is CASSLSGTSSYNEQFF. The CDR3 DNA reads as TGCGCCAGCAGCTTGTCCGGGACTAGCTCCTACAATGAGCAGTTCTTC. The V call is TRBV5-1, the J call TRBJ2-1; 8 nucleotides align to TRBD2. The V segment lost 1 base and the J segment 0 bases; nucleotides outside the gene matches: 3. Per germline, CDR1 SGHRS and CDR2 YFSETQ. The CDR3 covers 16 residues.